The rows below give T cell receptor beta chains drawn from one sample of a study of blood T cell repertoires in COVID-19. The protocol was immunoSEQ multiplex PCR, while the TCRdb copy is restricted to in-frame clones and leaves out a portion. This table has 90,000 or so clones, about 90% appearing once. The sequencing sample was made of peripheral blood. The receptors originated from a human donor with active COVID-19. The donor label of this sample is uncertain. Both conserved end residues are part of each CDR3. The D gene is left open where the match is weak. Clone size is stated in some rows and not others, as once, few, many or a class when expanded.

size: NA; J: TRBJ1-1; D: NA; V: TRBV6-5; CDR3: CASSEDPSRTEAFF; DNA: TGTGCCAGCAGCGAGGATCCATCGAGGACTGAAGCTTTCTTT
size: NA; J: TRBJ1-5; D: TRBD1; V: TRBV7-2; CDR3: CASSLRQGEQPQHF; DNA: TGTGCCAGCAGCTTACGACAGGGTGAACAGCCCCAGCATTTT
size: NA; J: TRBJ2-6; D: NA; V: TRBV6-1; CDR3: CASNDRYRSRANVLTF; DNA: TGTGCCAGCAATGACAGATACCGCTCTCGGGCCAACGTCCTGACTTTC
size: NA; J: TRBJ2-7; D: TRBD2; V: TRBV7-3; CDR3: CASSQSGLAGAPYEQYF; DNA: TGTGCCAGCAGCCAATCGGGACTAGCGGGGGCCCCCTACGAGCAGTACTTC
size: NA; J: TRBJ2-7; D: NA; V: TRBV7-8; CDR3: CASSLEAGNSYEQYF; DNA: TGTGCCAGCAGCTTAGAGGCAGGAAATTCCTACGAGCAGTACTTC
size: NA; J: TRBJ1-4; D: NA; V: TRBV6-5; CDR3: CASSITSVREKLFF; DNA: TGTGCCAGCAGTATCACATCGGTCAGGGAAAAACTGTTTTTT
size: NA; J: TRBJ2-2; D: TRBD2; V: TRBV6-5; CDR3: CASTRTSGDTGELFF; DNA: TGTGCCAGCACCCGGACTAGCGGGGACACCGGGGAGCTGTTTTTT
size: NA; J: TRBJ1-5; D: NA; V: TRBV7-9; CDR3: CASSSAWGYQPQHF; DNA: TGTGCCAGCAGCTCCGCGTGGGGCTATCAGCCCCAGCATTTT
size: NA; J: TRBJ2-1; D: NA; V: TRBV2; CDR3: CASSEKREQFF; DNA: TGTGCCAGCAGTGAGAAGCGTGAGCAGTTCTTC
size: once; J: TRBJ1-2; D: TRBD1; V: TRBV6-1; CDR3: CASSETGARGYTF; DNA: TGTGCCAGCAGTGAAACAGGGGCGAGGGGCTACACCTTC
size: NA; J: TRBJ2-3; D: TRBD2; V: TRBV4-3; CDR3: CASSQVGLAGYTQYF; DNA: TGCGCCAGCAGCCAAGTCGGACTAGCGGGGTATACGCAGTATTTT